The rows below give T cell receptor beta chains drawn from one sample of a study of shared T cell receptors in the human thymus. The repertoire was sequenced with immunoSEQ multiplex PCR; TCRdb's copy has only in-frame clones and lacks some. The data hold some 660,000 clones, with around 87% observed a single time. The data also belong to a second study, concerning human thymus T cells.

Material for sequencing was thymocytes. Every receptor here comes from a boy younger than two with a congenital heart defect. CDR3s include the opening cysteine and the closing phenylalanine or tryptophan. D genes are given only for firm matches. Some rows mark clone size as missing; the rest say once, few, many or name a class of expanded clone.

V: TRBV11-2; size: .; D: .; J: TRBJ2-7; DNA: TGTGCCAGCAGCTTAGATGGAGACTCTTACACGACCTACGAGCAGTACTTC; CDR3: CASSLDGDSYTTYEQYF
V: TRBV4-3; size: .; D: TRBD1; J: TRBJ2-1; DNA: TGCGCCAGCAGTTCGCGGACAGGGACCTACAATGAGCAGTTCTTC; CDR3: CASSSRTGTYNEQFF
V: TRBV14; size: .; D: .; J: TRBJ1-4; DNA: TGTGCCAGCAGCCAAGATCGGAGAGCGGAAAAACTGTTTTTT; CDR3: CASSQDRRAEKLFF
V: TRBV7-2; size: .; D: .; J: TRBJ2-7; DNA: TGTGCCAGCAGCTATAGCCGGGACATAAGACCCTACGAGCAGTACTTC; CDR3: CASSYSRDIRPYEQYF
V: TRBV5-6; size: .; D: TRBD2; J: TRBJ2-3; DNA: TGTGCCAGCAGCTCGACCGGGACTACCAGCACAGATACGCAGTATTTT; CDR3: CASSSTGTTSTDTQYF
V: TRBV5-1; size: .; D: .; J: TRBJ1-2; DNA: TGCGCCAGCAGCCAAACAGGGTTTTTGGGCTACACCTTC; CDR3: CASSQTGFLGYTF
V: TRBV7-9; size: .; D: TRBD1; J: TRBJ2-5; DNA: TGTGCCAGCAGGATACCGGGACAGGGGTACGAAGAGACCCAGTACTTC; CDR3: CASRIPGQGYEETQYF
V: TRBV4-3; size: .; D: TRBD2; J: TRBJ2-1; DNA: TGCGCCAGCAGCCCGGGGACTAGCGGCTATGAGCAGTTCTTC; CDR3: CASSPGTSGYEQFF
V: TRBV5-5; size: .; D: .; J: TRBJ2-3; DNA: TGTGCCAGCAGCACAGGGTGGGCAGATACGCAGTATTTT; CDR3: CASSTGWADTQYF
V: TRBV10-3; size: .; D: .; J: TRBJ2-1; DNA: TGTGCCATCAGTGTCCGGGGGTGGCTTGAACACTACAATGAGCAGTTCTTC; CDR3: CAISVRGWLEHYNEQFF
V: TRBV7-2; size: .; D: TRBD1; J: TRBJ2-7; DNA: TGTGCCAGCAGCCCAAACCGCGCAGGGGGCTCCTACGAGCAGTACTTC; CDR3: CASSPNRAGGSYEQYF
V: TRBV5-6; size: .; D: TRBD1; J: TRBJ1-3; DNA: TGTGCCAGCAGCTGCCGGGACAGGGACTCTGGAAACACCATATATTTT; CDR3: CASSCRDRDSGNTIYF
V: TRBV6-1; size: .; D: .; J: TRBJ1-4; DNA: TGTGCCAGCAGTGAAGCCGCGACAGCCGATAATGAAAAACTGTTTTTT; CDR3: CASSEAATADNEKLFF
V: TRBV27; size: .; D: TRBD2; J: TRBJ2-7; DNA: TGTGCCAGCAGTTTTGCGGGAGGCTCCTACGAGCAGTACTTC; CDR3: CASSFAGGSYEQYF
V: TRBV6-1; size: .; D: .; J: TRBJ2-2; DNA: TGTGCCGTGAACTCCAGGGTACAGAACACCGGGGAGCTGTTTTTT; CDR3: CAVNSRVQNTGELFF
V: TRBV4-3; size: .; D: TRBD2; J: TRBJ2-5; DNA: TGCGCCAGCAGCAAAGGACTAGCGGGGGTGTACCAAGAGACCCAGTACTTC; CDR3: CASSKGLAGVYQETQYF
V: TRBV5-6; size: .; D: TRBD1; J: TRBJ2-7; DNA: TGTGCCAGCAGCTCCCTGGAGTGGGACAGGGGATACGAGCAGTACTTC; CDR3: CASSSLEWDRGYEQYF
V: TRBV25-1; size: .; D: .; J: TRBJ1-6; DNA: TGTGCCAGCAGTGAATATCAACGGGAGACGATTAATTCACCCCTCCACTTT; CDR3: CASSEYQRETINSPLHF
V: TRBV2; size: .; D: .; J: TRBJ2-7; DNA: TGTGCCAGCAGAAGTAGACGGTCTAGCGTGCATCCCGAGCAGTACTTC; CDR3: CASRSRRSSVHPEQYF
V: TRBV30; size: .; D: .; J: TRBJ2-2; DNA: TGTGCCTGGAGTTACGACAGGCTACCCACCGGGGAGCTGTTTTTT; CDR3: CAWSYDRLPTGELFF
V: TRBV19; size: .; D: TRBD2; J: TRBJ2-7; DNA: TGTGCCAGTAGTGCCGGGACTAGCGGCTACGAGCAGTACTTC; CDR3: CASSAGTSGYEQYF
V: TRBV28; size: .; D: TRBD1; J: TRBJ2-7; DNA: TGTGCCAGCAGTTTAATGGGCGAGACAGGGGCCCGCCGCCACGAGCAGTACTTC; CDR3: CASSLMGETGARRHEQYF
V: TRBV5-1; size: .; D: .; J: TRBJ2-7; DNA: TGCGCCAGCAGCTTGCCAGACTCCTACGAGCAGTACTTC; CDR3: CASSLPDSYEQYF
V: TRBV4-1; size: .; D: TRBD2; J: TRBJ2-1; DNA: TGCGCCAGCAGCCAAGAACCGGGAGGGCCCCATGAGCAGTTCTTC; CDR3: CASSQEPGGPHEQFF
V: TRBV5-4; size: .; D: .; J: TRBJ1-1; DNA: TGTGCCAGCAGCTTGGCGGGCACGGCGGGCACTGAAGCTTTCTTT; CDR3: CASSLAGTAGTEAFF
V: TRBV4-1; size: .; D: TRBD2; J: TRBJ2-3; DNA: TGCGCCAGCAGCCGCCTCCGGGACTACCACCTCGGAGCGACAGATACGCAGTATTTT; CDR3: CASSRLRDYHLGATDTQYF
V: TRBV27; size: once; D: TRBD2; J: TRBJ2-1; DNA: TGTGCCAGCAGTTTTAGCGGGGGCCCCTCCTACAATGAGCAGTTCTTC; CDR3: CASSFSGGPSYNEQFF
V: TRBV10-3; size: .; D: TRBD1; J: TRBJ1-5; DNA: TGTGCCATCAGTGGGGGACAGGGGGCAAGTCAGCCCCAGCATTTT; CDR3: CAISGGQGASQPQHF
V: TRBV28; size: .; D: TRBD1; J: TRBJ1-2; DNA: TGTGCCAGCAGTTACTGGACAGGGAGATATGGCTACACCTTC; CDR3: CASSYWTGRYGYTF
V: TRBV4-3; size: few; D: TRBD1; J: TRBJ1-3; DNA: TGCGCCAGCAGCCCGACGGACAGACAGGGAGAAGTGAACACCATATATTTT; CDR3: CASSPTDRQGEVNTIYF
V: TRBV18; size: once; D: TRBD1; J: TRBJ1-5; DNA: TGTGCCAGCTCACCCCAGGCGGGACAGAACAATCAGCCCCAGCATTTT; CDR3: CASSPQAGQNNQPQHF
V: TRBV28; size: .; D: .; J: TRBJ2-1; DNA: TGTGCCAGCAGTTTGTTTGACAGGTCCAATGAGCAGTTCTTC; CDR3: CASSLFDRSNEQFF
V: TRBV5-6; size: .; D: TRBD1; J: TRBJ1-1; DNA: TGTGCCAGCAGCTTCCAACTAGAGACAGGGGGCTTAAACACTGAAGCTTTCTTT; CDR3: CASSFQLETGGLNTEAFF
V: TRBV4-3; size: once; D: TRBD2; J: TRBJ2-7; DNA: TGCGCCAGCAGCCAAGGGGGACCTAGCGGGAGTCGGGCCGAGCAGTACTTC; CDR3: CASSQGGPSGSRAEQYF
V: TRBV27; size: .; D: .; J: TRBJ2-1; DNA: TGTGCCAGCAGTTCAACTGTCTCAACCGATGAGCAGTTCTTC; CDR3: CASSSTVSTDEQFF
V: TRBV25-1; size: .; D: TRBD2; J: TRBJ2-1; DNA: TGTGCCAGCAGTGAAAGAGGGGTTGAGCGGGAGACGGGTAATGAGCAGTTCTTC; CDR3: CASSERGVERETGNEQFF
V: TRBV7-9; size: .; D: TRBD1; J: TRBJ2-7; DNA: TGTGCCAGCAGCGGTGATAGGACAGGGAACTACGAGCAGTACTTC; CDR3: CASSGDRTGNYEQYF
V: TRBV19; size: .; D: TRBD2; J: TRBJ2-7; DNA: TGTGCCAGTAGTGCGAGAACTAGCGGCTACGAGCAGTACTTC; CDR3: CASSARTSGYEQYF
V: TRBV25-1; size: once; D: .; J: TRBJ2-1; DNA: TGTGCCAGCAGTGAGGACAGTGAGCAGTTCTTC; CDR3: CASSEDSEQFF
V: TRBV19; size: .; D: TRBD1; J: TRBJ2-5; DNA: TGTGCCACCGCTGACAGGGGGCGCGAGACCCAGTACTTC; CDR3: CATADRGRETQYF